This entry describes one TCR beta chain. Antigen specificity is unknown. The sample is drawn from a study of radiotherapy plus CTLA-4 blockade in lung cancer. Study results and caveats: Early blood T cell clone dynamics reportedly forecast response best, with interferon-beta. Clones of tumor-derived TCRs expanded in blood after radiotherapy plus ipilimumab.

Germline CDR1 is SNHLY and CDR2 is FYNNEI. The CDR3 runs 16 residues. Unmatched junction bases numbered 10, after V lost 7 bases and J lost 3 bases. Clones were read by immunoSEQ multiplex PCR, and TCRdb kept only the in-frame ones, dropping some. This table has fewer than 55,000 clones, roughly three quarters appearing once. This TCR derives from a human donor with non-small cell lung cancer whose response to radiotherapy plus ipilimumab could not be evaluated. Specimen: peripheral blood, collected from a patient treated with radiotherapy plus ipilimumab. The genes are TRBV2 and TRBJ2-1; 9 nucleotides align to TRBD2. The CDR3 DNA follows: TGTGCCAGCAAGGCAGCGGGGGGACCGCTCTACAATGAGCAGTTCTTC. It specifies CASKAAGGPLYNEQFF.